These 7 T cell receptor beta chains came from one sample sequenced in a study of CD8 T cells in ankylosing spondylitis. MiXCR, run by TCRdb on the 5' RACE reads, gives a single entry per CDR3 protein. The table includes 150,000 to 200,000 distinct CDR3 sequences, around 20% detected once. Sequenced material: blood, either unsorted or a sorted T cell fraction (not recorded which). These receptors all stem from a male donor with ankylosing spondylitis or in good health (not recorded which).

At least ten counts were recorded for this clonotype. The rearrangement joins TRBV28 to TRBJ2-1; 10 nucleotides line up with TRBD1. Per germline, CDR1 MDHEN and CDR2 SYDVKM. CDR3 length: 15 amino acids. V lost 5 bases, J lost 6 bases, and 7 bases stayed unmatched. CDR3 region: CASSNPGQGLNEQFF. As DNA, the CDR3 is TGTGCCAGCAGTAACCCGGGACAGGGGCTCAATGAGCAGTTCTTC. The whole variable domain, filled in from reference TRBV28 and TRBJ2-1, reads DVKVTQSSRYLVKRTGEKVFLECVQDMDHENMFWYRQDPGLGLRLIYFSYDVKMKEKGDIPEGYSVSREKKERFSLILESASTNQTSMYLCASSNPGQGLNEQFFGPGTRLTVL.

This clonotype was counted ten times or more. This sequence joins TRBV5-1 and TRBJ1-4; TRBD1 matches at 7 bases. The V and J ends lost 4 bases and 7 bases, in that order; junction bases with no gene match: 7. The CDR3 sequence is 14 residues long. Germline assignment: CDR1 SGHRS and CDR2 YFSETQ. DNA of the CDR3: TGCGCCAGCAGCCTGGGGGACAGCGTTGAAAAACTGTTTTTT. It is translated as CASSLGDSVEKLFF.

The chain carries TRBV28 and TRBJ2-1; 9 bases line up with TRBD2. The trim removed 8 bases at V and 7 bases at J, leaving 12 bases unmatched. The CDR3 length is 15 residues. Per germline, CDR1 MDHEN and CDR2 SYDVKM. CDR3 loop: CASRRGVAGVNEQFF. Written as DNA, the CDR3 is TGTGCCAGCCGCCGTGGGGTAGCGGGAGTAAATGAGCAGTTCTTC.

There are a few counts of this clonotype. This chain uses TRBV7-2 with TRBJ1-5; D is undetermined. Germline lookup yields CDR1 SGHTA and CDR2 FQGNSA. V lost 4 bases to trimming and J lost 2 bases, with 12 bases between them. This CDR3 has 15 amino acids. The CDR3: CASSSGDLGNQPQHF. The CDR3 bases are TGTGCCAGCAGCTCTGGGGATTTGGGCAATCAGCCCCAGCATTTT.

In this sample, this clonotype turned up a few times. This chain joins TRBV6-1 and TRBJ2-5; 7 bases match TRBD1. Germline values: CDR1 MNHNS, CDR2 SASEGT. CDR3 length: 14 amino acids. Trimming took 3 bases from V and 1 from J; bases not matched to a gene: 2. In nucleotides, the CDR3 is TGTGCCAGCAGTGAGAACAGGGGCCAAGAGACCCAGTACTTC. Translated: CASSENRGQETQYF.

This clonotype was detected many times. The CDR3 protein is CASAGGADNSPLHF. CDR3 in DNA: TGTGCCAGCGCAGGGGGCGCGGATAATTCACCCCTCCACTTT. The genes are TRBV5-5 and TRBJ1-6, with 8 bases lining up with TRBD1. The V and J ends lost 7 bases and 5 bases, in that order; junction bases with no gene match: 5. Germline CDR1 reads SGHKS; CDR2 reads YYEKEE (reference sequence). The CDR3 is 14 residues long. Complete variable domain (other parts from reference TRBV5-5 and TRBJ1-6): DAGVTQSPTHLIKTRGQQVTLRCSPISGHKSVSWYQQVLGQGPQFIFQYYEKEERGRGNFPDRFSARQFPNYSSELNVNALLLGDSALYLCASAGGADNSPLHFGNGTRLTVT.

In the case of this clonotype: Because it lacks the conserved phenylalanine or tryptophan at the end, this CDR3 is likely a read error. The chain has TRBV3-1 and TRBJ2-1; no clear D gene. The length of the CDR3 is 13 residues. V was pared by 6 bases and J by 5 bases, with 11 bases between. Germline CDR1 LGHDT, CDR2 YNNKEL (reference sequence). The DNA for the CDR3 is TGTGCCAGCAGTCGACTGTCCCACAATGAGCAGTTCTGC. Protein: CASSRLSHNEQFC.